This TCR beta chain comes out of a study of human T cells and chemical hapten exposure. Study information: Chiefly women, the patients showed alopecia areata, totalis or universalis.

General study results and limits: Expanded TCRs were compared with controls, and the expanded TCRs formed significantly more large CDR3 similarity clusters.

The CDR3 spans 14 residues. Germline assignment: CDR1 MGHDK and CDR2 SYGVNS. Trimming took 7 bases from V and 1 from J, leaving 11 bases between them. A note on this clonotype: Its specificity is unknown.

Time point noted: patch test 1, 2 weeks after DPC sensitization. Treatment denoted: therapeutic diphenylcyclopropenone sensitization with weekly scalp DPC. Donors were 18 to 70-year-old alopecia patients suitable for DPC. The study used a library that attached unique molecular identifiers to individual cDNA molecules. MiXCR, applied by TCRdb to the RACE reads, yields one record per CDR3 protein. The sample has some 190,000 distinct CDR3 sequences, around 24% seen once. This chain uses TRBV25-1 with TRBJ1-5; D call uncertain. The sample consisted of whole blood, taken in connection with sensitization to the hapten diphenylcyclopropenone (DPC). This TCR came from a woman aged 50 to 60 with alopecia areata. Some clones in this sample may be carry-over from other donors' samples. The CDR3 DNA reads TGTGCCAGCAAGTCGTCCGGGAGCAATCAGCCCCAGCATTTT. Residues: CASKSSGSNQPQHF.